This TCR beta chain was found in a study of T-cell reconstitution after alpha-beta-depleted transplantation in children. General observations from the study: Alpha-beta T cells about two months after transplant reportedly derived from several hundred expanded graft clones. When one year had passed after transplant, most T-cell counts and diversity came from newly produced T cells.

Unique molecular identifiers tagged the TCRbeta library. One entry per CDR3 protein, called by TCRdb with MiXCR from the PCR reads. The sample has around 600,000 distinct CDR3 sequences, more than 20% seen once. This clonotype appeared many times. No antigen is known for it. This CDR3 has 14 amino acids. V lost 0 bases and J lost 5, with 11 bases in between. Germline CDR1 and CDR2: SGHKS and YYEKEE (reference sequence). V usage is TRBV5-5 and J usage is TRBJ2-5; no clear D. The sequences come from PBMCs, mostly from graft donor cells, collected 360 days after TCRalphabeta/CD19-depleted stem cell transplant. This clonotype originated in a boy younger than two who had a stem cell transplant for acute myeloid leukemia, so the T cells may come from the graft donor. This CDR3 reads CASSLAGNRETQYF. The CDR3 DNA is TGTGCCAGCAGCTTGGCTGGGAATCGGGAGACCCAGTACTTC.